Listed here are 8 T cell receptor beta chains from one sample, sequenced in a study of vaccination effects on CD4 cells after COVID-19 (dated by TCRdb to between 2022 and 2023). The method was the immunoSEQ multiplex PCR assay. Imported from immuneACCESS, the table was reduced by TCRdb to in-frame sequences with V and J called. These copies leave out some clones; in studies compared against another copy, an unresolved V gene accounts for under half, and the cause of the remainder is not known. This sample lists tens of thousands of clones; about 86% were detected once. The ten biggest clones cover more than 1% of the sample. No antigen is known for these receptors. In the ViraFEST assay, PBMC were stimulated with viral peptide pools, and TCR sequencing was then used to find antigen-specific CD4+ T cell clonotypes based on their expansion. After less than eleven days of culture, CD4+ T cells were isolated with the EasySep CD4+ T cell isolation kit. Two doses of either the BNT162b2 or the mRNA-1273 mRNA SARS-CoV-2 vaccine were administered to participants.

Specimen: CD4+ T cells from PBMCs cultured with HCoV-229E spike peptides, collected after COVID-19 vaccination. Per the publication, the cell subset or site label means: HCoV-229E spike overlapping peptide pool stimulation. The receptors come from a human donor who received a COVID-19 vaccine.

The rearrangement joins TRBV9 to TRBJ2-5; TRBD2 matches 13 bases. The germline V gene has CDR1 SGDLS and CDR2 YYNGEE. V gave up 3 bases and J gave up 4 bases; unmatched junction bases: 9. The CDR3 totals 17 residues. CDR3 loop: CASSAYPGLAGVETQYF. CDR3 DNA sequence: TGTGCCAGCAGCGCATACCCCGGACTAGCGGGGGTAGAGACCCAGTACTTC.

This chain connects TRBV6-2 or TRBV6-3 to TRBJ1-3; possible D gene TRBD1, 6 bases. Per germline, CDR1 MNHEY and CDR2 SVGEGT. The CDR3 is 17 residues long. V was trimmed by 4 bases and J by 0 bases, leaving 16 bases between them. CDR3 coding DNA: TGTGCCAGCAGTTCCCCCAGGACAGCTAGCTCTGGAAACACCATATATTTT. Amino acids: CASSSPRTASSGNTIYF.

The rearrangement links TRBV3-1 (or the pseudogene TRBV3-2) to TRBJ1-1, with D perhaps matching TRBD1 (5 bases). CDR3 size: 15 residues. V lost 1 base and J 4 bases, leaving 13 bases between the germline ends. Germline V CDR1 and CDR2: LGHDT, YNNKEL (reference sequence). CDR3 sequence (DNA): TGTGCCAGCAGCCAAGGCCCCAACGGGGGCACTGAAGCTTTCTTT. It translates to CASSQGPNGGTEAFF.

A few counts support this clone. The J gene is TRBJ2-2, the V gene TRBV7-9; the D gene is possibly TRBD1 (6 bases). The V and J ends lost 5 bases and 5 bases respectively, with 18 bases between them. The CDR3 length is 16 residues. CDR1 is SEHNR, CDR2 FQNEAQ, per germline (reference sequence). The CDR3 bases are TGTGCCAGCAGCATAATACAGGGATCGGGAACCGGGGAGCTGTTTTTT. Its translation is CASSIIQGSGTGELFF.

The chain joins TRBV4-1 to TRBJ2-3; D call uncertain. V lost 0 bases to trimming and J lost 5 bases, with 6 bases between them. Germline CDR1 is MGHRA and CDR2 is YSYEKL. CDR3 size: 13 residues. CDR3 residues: CASSQESGDTQYF. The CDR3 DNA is TGCGCCAGCAGCCAAGAAAGTGGAGATACGCAGTATTTT.

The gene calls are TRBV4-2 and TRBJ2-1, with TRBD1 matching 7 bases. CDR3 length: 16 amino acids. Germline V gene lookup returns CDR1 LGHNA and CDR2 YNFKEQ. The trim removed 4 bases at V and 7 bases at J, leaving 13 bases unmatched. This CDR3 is CASSRLRDRSTNEQFF. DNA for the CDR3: TGTGCCAGCAGCCGTCTCCGGGACAGATCTACGAATGAGCAGTTCTTC.

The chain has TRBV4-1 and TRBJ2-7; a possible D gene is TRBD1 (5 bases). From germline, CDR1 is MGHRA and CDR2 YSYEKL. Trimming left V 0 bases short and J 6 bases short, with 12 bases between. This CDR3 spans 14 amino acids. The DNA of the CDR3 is TGCGCCAGCAGCCAAGATCAGGGAAGGGGCGAGCAGTACGTC. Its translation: CASSQDQGRGEQYV.

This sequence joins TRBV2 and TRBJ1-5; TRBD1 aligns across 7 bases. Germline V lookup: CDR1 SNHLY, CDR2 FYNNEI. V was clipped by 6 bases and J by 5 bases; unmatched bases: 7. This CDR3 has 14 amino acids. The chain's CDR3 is CASRPRQGDQPQHF. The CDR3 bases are TGTGCCAGCAGGCCCCGGCAGGGGGATCAGCCCCAGCATTTT.